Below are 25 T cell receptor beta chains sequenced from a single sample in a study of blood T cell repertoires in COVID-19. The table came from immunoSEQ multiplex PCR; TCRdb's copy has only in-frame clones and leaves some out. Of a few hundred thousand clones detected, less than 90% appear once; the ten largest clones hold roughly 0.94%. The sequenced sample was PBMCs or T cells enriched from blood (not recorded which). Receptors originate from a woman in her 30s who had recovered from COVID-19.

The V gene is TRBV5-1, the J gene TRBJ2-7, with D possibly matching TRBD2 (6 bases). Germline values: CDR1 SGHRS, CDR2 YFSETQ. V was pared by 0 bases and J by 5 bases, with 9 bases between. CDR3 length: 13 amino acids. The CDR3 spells CASSLAWGDEQYF. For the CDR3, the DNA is TGCGCCAGCAGCTTGGCCTGGGGGGACGAGCAGTACTTC.

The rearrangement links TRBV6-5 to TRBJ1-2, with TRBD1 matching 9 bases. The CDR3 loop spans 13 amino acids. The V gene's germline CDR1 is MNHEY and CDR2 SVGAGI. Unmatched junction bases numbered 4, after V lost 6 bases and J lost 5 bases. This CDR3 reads CASRRDREYGYTF. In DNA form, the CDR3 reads TGTGCCAGCAGGAGGGACAGGGAATATGGCTACACCTTC.

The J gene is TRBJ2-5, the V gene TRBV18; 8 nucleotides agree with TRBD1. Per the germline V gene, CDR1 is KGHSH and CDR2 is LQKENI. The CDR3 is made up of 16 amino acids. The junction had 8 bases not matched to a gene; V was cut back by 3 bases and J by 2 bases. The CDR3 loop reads CASSPTPDRVQETQYF. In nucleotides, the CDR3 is TGTGCCAGCTCACCGACCCCGGACAGGGTGCAAGAGACCCAGTACTTC. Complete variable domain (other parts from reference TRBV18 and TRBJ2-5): NAGVMQNPRHLVRRRGQEARLRCSPMKGHSHVYWYRQLPEEGLKFMVYLQKENIIDESGMPKERFSAEFPKEGPSILRIQQVVRGDSAAYFCASSPTPDRVQETQYFGPGTRLLVL.

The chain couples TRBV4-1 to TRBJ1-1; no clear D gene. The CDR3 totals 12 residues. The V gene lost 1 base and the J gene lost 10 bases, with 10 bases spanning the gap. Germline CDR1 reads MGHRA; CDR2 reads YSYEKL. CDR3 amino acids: CASSQGPRGAFF. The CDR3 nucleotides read TGCGCCAGCAGCCAAGGTCCCCGGGGAGCTTTCTTT.

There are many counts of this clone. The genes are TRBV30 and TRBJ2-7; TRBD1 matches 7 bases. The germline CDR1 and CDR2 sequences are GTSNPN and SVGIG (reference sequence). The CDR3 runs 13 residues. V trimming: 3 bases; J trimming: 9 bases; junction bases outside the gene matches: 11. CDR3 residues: CAWSSRTGQGQYF. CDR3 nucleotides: TGTGCCTGGAGCTCCCGGACAGGCCAGGGGCAGTACTTC.

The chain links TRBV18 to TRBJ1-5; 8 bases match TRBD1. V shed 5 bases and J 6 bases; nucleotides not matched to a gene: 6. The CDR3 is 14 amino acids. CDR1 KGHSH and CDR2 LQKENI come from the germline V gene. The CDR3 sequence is CASSSGQGGQPQHF. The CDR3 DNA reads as TGTGCCAGCTCATCAGGACAGGGTGGTCAGCCCCAGCATTTT.

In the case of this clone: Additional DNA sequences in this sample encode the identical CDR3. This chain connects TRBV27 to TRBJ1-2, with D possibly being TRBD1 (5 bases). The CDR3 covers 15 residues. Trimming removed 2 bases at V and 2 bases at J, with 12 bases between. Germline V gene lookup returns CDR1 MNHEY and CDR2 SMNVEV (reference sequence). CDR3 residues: CASSLGRGPNYGYTF. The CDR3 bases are TGTGCCAGCAGTTTAGGGAGGGGACCCAACTATGGCTACACCTTC.

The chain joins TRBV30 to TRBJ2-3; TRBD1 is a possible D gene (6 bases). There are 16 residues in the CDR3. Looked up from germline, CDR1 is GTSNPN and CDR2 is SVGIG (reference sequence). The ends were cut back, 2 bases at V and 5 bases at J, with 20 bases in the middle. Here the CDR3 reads CAWSRRGQPGGDTQYF. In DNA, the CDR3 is TGTGCCTGGAGTAGACGGGGACAACCGGGTGGAGATACGCAGTATTTT.

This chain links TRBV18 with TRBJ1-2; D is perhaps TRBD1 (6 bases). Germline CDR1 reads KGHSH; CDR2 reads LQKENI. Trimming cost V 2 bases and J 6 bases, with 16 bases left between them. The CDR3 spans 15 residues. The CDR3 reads CASSPTQDSRDGYTF. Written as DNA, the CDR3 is TGTGCCAGCTCACCAACTCAGGACAGTCGAGATGGCTACACCTTC.

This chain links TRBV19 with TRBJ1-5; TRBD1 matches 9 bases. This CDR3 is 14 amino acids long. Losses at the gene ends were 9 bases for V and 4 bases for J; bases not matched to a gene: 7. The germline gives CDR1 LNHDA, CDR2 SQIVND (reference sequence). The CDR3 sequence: CASADRGFNQPQHF. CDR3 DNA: TGTGCCAGCGCGGACAGGGGCTTTAATCAGCCCCAGCATTTT.

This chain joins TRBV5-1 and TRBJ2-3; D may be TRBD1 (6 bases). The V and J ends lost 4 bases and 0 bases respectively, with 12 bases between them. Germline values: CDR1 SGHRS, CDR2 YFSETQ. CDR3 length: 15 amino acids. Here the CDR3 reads CASSPSDRSTDTQYF. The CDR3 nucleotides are TGCGCCAGCAGCCCCTCGGACAGAAGCACAGATACGCAGTATTTT.

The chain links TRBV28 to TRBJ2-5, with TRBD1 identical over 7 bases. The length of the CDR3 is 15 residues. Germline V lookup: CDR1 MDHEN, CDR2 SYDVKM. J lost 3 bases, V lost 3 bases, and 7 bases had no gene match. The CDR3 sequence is CASSLSGQGEETQYF. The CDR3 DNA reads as TGTGCCAGCAGTTTGTCTGGCCAGGGGGAAGAGACCCAGTACTTC.

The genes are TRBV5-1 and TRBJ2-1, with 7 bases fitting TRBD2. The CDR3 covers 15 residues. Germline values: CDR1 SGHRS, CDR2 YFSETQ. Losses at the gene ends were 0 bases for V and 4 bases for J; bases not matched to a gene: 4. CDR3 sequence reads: CASSLVSGGYNEQFF. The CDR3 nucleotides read TGCGCCAGCAGCTTGGTCTCGGGGGGTTACAATGAGCAGTTCTTC.

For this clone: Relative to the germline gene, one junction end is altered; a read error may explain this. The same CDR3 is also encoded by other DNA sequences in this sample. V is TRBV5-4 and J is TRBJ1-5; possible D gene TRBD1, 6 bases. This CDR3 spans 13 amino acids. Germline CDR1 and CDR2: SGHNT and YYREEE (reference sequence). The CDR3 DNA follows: TGTGCTAGCAGCTTGTGGGGGACACAGCCCCAGCATTTT. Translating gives CASSLWGTQPQHF.

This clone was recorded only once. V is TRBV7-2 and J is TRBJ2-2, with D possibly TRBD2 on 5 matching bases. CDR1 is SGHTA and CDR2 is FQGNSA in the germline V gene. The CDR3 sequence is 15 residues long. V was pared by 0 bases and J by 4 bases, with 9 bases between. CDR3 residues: CASSLALAGTGELFF. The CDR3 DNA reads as TGTGCCAGCAGCTTAGCGTTGGCGGGCACCGGGGAGCTGTTTTTT.

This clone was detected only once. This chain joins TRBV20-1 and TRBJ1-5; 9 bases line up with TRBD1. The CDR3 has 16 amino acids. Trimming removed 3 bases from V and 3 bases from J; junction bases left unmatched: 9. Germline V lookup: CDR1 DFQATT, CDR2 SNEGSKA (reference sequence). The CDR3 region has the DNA TGCAGTGCTAGTGCGACCGGGACAGGGTTCAATCAGCCCCAGCATTTT. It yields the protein CSASATGTGFNQPQHF.

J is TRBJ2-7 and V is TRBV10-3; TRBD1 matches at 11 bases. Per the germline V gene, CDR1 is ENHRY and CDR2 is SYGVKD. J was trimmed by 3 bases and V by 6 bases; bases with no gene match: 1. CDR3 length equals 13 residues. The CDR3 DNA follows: TGTGCCATCAGGGGACAGGGGGACTACGAGCAGTACTTC. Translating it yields CAIRGQGDYEQYF.

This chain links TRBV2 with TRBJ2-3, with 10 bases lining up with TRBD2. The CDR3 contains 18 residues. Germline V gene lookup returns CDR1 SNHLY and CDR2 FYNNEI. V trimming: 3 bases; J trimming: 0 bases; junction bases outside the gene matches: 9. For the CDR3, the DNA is TGTGCCAGCAGTGATGGGAGCGGGGGGGGATATAGCACAGATACGCAGTATTTT. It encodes CASSDGSGGGYSTDTQYF.

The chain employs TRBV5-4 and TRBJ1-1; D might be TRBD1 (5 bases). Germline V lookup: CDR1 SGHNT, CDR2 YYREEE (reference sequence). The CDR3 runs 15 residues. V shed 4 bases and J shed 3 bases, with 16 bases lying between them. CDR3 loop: CASSVGRGIDTEAFF. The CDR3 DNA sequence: TGTGCCAGCAGCGTGGGACGCGGCATAGACACTGAAGCTTTCTTT.

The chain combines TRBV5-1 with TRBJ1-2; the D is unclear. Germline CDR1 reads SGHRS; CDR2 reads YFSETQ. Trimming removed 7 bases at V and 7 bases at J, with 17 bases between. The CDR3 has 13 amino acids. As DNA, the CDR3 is TGCGCCAGCGCGGGGAGCCTCACTGGTGGCTACACCTTC. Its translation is CASAGSLTGGYTF.

CDR3 loop: CATSIGLAGAYEQYF. CDR3 in DNA: TGTGCCACCAGCATTGGACTAGCGGGGGCCTACGAGCAGTACTTC. This rearrangement joins TRBV15 to TRBJ2-7; 13 bases line up with TRBD2. Germline V gives CDR1 LNHNV, CDR2 YYDKDF (reference sequence). The CDR3 has 15 residues. Germline trimming cut 4 bases from V and 2 bases from J; bases unmatched to any gene: 2.

The CDR3 region has the DNA TGTGCCAGCAGTCTGGATACAGGGGGCACCGCACCCCTCCACTTT. Translation gives CASSLDTGGTAPLHF. This chain uses TRBV5-8 with TRBJ1-6; 9 bases align to TRBD1. V was pared by 5 bases and J by 11 bases, with 11 bases of the junction left unmatched. The CDR3 runs 15 residues. Germline V gives CDR1 SGHTS, CDR2 YDEGEE.

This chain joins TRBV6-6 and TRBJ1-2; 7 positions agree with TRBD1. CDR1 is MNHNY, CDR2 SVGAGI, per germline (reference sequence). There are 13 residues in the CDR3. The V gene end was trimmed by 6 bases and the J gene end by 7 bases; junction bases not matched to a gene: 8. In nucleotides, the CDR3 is TGTGCCAGCAGCCCGACAGGGATCGTTGGCTACACCTTC. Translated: CASSPTGIVGYTF.

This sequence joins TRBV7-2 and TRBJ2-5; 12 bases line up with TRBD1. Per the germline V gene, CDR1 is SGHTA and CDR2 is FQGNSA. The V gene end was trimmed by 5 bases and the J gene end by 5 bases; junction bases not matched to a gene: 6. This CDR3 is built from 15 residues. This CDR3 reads CASSRDRGREETQYF. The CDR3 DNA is TGTGCCAGCAGCCGGGACAGGGGGCGCGAGGAGACCCAGTACTTC.

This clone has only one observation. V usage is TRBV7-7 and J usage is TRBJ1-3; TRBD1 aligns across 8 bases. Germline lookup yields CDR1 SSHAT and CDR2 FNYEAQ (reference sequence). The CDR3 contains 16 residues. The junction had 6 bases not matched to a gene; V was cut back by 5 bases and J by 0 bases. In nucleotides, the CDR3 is TGTGCCAGCAGCCTCACAGGGGGATCCTCTGGAAACACCATATATTTT. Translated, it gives CASSLTGGSSGNTIYF.